Listed below are T cell receptor beta chains from one sample, sequenced in a study of Ad26.COV2.S vaccination and SARS-CoV-2 variants. Clones were sequenced by immunoSEQ multiplex PCR, and TCRdb holds only the in-frame ones, with some missing. This sample yields fewer than 100,000 clones, of which around 82% are seen a single time; about 15% belongs to the top ten. Source: peripheral blood, taken after recovery from COVID-19. All receptors come from a human donor who had recovered from COVID-19. The CDR3 runs from the conserved cysteine through the conserved F or W. A D gene is named only where the DNA matches it firmly. A row's size may be missing; if present it is once, few, many or a size class.

CDR3aa	CDR3nt	abundance	v_gene	len	d_gene	j_gene
CASSPVGPVDEQYF	TGCGCCAGCAGCCCGGTTGGGCCGGTGGACGAGCAGTACTTC	.	TRBV5-1	14	.	TRBJ2-7
CASSLALRTLVGQETQYF	TGTGCCAGCAGCTTAGCGCTTAGGACTCTGGTGGGACAAGAGACCCAGTACTTC	.	TRBV7-9	18	.	TRBJ2-5
CASSLRGGGNTIYF	TGCGCCAGCAGCCTCAGGGGTGGAGGAAACACCATATATTTT	.	TRBV4-3	14	.	TRBJ1-3
CATDRSGEQYF	TGTGCCACGGACAGATCCGGCGAGCAGTACTTC	.	TRBV6-5	11	.	TRBJ2-7
CATSDHTDTQYF	TGTGCCACCAGTGATCACACAGATACGCAGTATTTT	.	TRBV24-1	12	.	TRBJ2-3
CASSQEIGETQYF	TGTGCCAGCAGCCAAGAAATTGGAGAGACCCAGTACTTC	.	TRBV3-1/TRBV3-2	13	.	TRBJ2-5
CASSTGGTGETQYF	TGCGCCAGTAGTACAGGGGGCACCGGGGAGACCCAGTACTTC	.	TRBV10-1	14	TRBD1	TRBJ2-5
CASSPDRGLAYEQYF	TGTGCCAGCAGCCCAGACAGGGGGCTGGCCTACGAGCAGTACTTC	.	TRBV5-6	15	TRBD1	TRBJ2-7
CASSILDRKTFF	TGTGCCAGTAGTATTCTTGACAGGAAGACTTTCTTT	.	TRBV19	12	.	TRBJ1-1
CASPTSGFSSYNEQFF	TGTGCCAGCCCTACTAGCGGCTTCAGCTCCTACAATGAGCAGTTCTTC	.	TRBV21-1	16	.	TRBJ2-1
CASSPDRAGNEQYF	TGTGCCAGCAGTCCAGACAGGGCTGGGAACGAGCAGTACTTC	.	TRBV28	14	TRBD1	TRBJ2-7
CSASGLAGVSAGELFF	TGCAGTGCTAGTGGTCTAGCGGGAGTATCCGCCGGGGAGCTGTTTTTT	once	TRBV20-1	16	TRBD2	TRBJ2-2
CASAWIDRVGYGYTF	TGTGCCAGCGCCTGGATAGACAGGGTCGGCTATGGCTACACCTTC	.	TRBV27	15	TRBD1	TRBJ1-2
CASSLLRDSSNEQYF	TGTGCCAGCAGCTTGCTCCGGGACAGCTCAAACGAGCAGTACTTC	few	TRBV7-6	15	TRBD1	TRBJ2-7
CASSSTSGSYNEQFF	TGTGCCAGCAGCTCTACTAGCGGCTCCTACAATGAGCAGTTCTTC	.	TRBV7-3	15	TRBD2	TRBJ2-1
CASSGLEGEETQYF	TGCGCCAGCAGCGGCCTCGAAGGGGAGGAGACCCAGTACTTC	.	TRBV5-1	14	.	TRBJ2-5
CASSPSGYGYTF	TGTGCCAGCAGCCCCTCGGGGTATGGCTACACCTTC	.	TRBV7-2	12	.	TRBJ1-2
CASSSLLSGQGHEQYF	TGTGCCAGCAGCTCCCTTCTATCGGGACAGGGCCACGAGCAGTACTTC	.	TRBV13	16	TRBD1	TRBJ2-7
CASRNSGTSGAGELFF	TGTGCCAGCAGAAATTCCGGGACTAGCGGCGCCGGGGAGCTGTTTTTT	.	TRBV3-1/TRBV3-2	16	TRBD2	TRBJ2-2
CASSFQGGGTDTQYF	TGTGCCAGCAGTTTCCAGGGCGGCGGCACAGATACGCAGTATTTT	once	TRBV28	15	.	TRBJ2-3
CASSQDVGAGYEQYF	TGCGCCAGCAGCCAAGATGTGGGAGCGGGCTACGAGCAGTACTTC	.	TRBV4-3	15	.	TRBJ2-7
CASGFGWDIPYF	TGTGCTAGTGGTTTCGGTTGGGACATTCCGTATTTT	.	TRBV12-5	12	.	TRBJ2-3
CASSVGGVQETQYF	TGTGCCAGCAGCGTAGGTGGGGTTCAAGAGACCCAGTACTTC	.	TRBV9	14	.	TRBJ2-5
CASSFGHQGSASIIYEQYF	TGCGCCAGCAGCTTTGGCCACCAAGGCTCCGCATCAATTATCTACGAGCAGTACTTC	.	TRBV5-1	19	.	TRBJ2-7
CASSNGRVAGGGETQYF	TGTGCCAGCAGCAACGGACGAGTAGCGGGAGGAGGAGAGACCCAGTACTTC	.	TRBV7-9	17	TRBD2	TRBJ2-5
CASSPSASGTGELFF	TGTGCCAGTAGTCCGTCGGCTAGCGGGACCGGGGAGCTGTTTTTT	.	TRBV19	15	TRBD2	TRBJ2-2
CASSLMGGGYNEQFF	TGTGCCAGCAGCTTGATGGGGGGCGGATACAATGAGCAGTTCTTC	.	TRBV5-4	15	.	TRBJ2-1
CASRLAGGPSSYEQYF	TGTGCCAGCAGGCTAGCGGGAGGCCCGAGCTCCTACGAGCAGTACTTC	.	TRBV2	16	TRBD2	TRBJ2-7
CASRGLAGDEQFF	TGTGCCAGTAGGGGGCTAGCGGGTGATGAGCAGTTCTTC	.	TRBV19	13	TRBD2	TRBJ2-1
CASSFVIFSAGNNEQFF	TGTGCCAGCAGTTTCGTAATTTTCAGCGCTGGGAACAATGAGCAGTTCTTC	.	TRBV28	17	.	TRBJ2-1
CASSFGQGYGYTF	TGTGCCAGCAGTTTTGGGCAGGGCTATGGCTACACCTTC	.	TRBV27	13	.	TRBJ1-2
CASSTTGGRETQYF	TGTGCCAGCAGCACTACAGGGGGAAGGGAGACCCAGTACTTC	.	TRBV5-4	14	TRBD1	TRBJ2-5
CASSFGGTSGQNEQFF	TGTGCCAGCAGCTTTGGGGGGACTAGCGGTCAAAATGAGCAGTTCTTC	.	TRBV7-6	16	TRBD2	TRBJ2-1
CASSYTYGGADTQYF	TGTGCCAGCAGTTACACCTATGGGGGGGCCGATACGCAGTATTTT	.	TRBV6-2/TRBV6-3	15	.	TRBJ2-3
CASSPAPSYEQYF	TGTGCCAGCAGCCCCGCCCCCAGCTACGAGCAGTACTTC	.	TRBV9	13	.	TRBJ2-7
CASREGTPNYGYTF	TGTGCCAGCAGGGAGGGGACTCCTAACTATGGCTACACCTTC	.	TRBV28	14	.	TRBJ1-2
CASSLNGLRDTEAFF	TGTGCCAGCAGCTTAAACGGGCTGAGGGACACTGAAGCTTTCTTT	.	TRBV11-3	15	.	TRBJ1-1
CASSLGAAGQPQHF	TGTGCCAGCAGCTTAGGAGCCGCGGGTCAGCCCCAGCATTTT	.	TRBV7-9	14	.	TRBJ1-5
CASSPFDRYQETQYF	TGTGCCAGCTCACCATTCGACAGGTACCAAGAGACCCAGTACTTC	.	TRBV18	15	.	TRBJ2-5
CASGRDFTYEQYF	TGTGCCAGCGGGCGGGACTTCACCTACGAGCAGTACTTC	.	TRBV5-5	13	.	TRBJ2-7
CASSELLAGGPVPNEQFF	TGTGCCAGCAGTGAACTTCTAGCGGGAGGGCCAGTTCCCAATGAGCAGTTCTTC	.	TRBV6-1	18	TRBD2	TRBJ2-1
CASSLVAGGLAGGMNEQFF	TGTGCCAGCAGCTTAGTCGCGGGGGGACTAGCGGGAGGTATGAATGAGCAGTTCTTC	.	TRBV11-2	19	TRBD2	TRBJ2-1
CATSDSTGGRGYGYTF	TGTGCCACCAGTGACTCAACAGGGGGCAGGGGATATGGCTACACCTTC	.	TRBV24-1	16	TRBD1	TRBJ1-2
CASSPHLTSGNAGELFF	TGCGCCAGCAGCCCGCACCTAACTAGCGGGAACGCCGGGGAGCTGTTTTTT	.	TRBV5-1	17	TRBD2	TRBJ2-2
CASTPQGRPFGNTIYF	TGTGCCAGCACCCCCCAGGGGAGGCCTTTTGGAAACACCATATATTTT	.	TRBV28	16	.	TRBJ1-3
CASSLLGTSGREYEQFF	TGTGCCAGCAGCCTCCTCGGGACTAGCGGGAGGGAGTATGAGCAGTTCTTC	once	TRBV11-2	17	TRBD2	TRBJ2-1
CASSLGEFQPQHF	TGTGCCAGCAGCTTAGGAGAGTTCCAGCCCCAGCATTTT	few	TRBV7-9	13	.	TRBJ1-5
CASKVPHTSYEQYF	TGCGCCAGCAAGGTTCCTCACACCTCGTACGAGCAGTACTTC	.	TRBV10-1	14	.	TRBJ2-7
CASSLGGGKSPLHF	TGTGCCAGCAGCTTAGGTGGGGGTAAATCACCCCTCCACTTT	.	TRBV5-6	14	.	TRBJ1-6
CASSLVGSNQPQHF	TGTGCCAGCAGCTTAGTCGGCAGCAATCAGCCCCAGCATTTT	.	TRBV11-2	14	.	TRBJ1-5
CATSTTETDTQYF	TGTGCCACCAGCACGACAGAGACAGATACGCAGTATTTT	many	TRBV15	13	.	TRBJ2-3
CASSYPGGEQYF	TGTGCCAGCAGTTACCCGGGGGGCGAGCAGTACTTC	.	TRBV6-5	12	TRBD2	TRBJ2-7
CATSDFAGVADTQYF	TGTGCCACCAGTGATTTCGCGGGAGTGGCAGATACGCAGTATTTT	once	TRBV24-1	15	TRBD2	TRBJ2-3
CASSPGQGAYEQYF	TGTGCCAGCAGCCCGGGACAGGGAGCCTACGAGCAGTACTTC	.	TRBV5-6	14	TRBD1	TRBJ2-7